Shown below are 17 T cell receptor beta chains from a single sample sequenced in a study of control samples from healthy donors and cancer patients. Libraries were prepared by immunoSEQ multiplex PCR; TCRdb keeps only in-frame clonotypes and omits some of them. Of 60,000 to 75,000 clones listed, 80% to 90% are singletons. Material: PBMCs. Source of these receptors: a woman aged 45 to 65 with head and neck cancer.

The chain recombines TRBV5-1 with TRBJ1-5; possibly TRBD1 for D (6 bases). V was clipped by 4 bases and J by 5 bases, with 13 bases between them. The germline V gene encodes CDR1 SGHRS and CDR2 YFSETQ. The CDR3 is made up of 14 amino acids. CDR3 residues: CASSIGGTDQPQHF. The CDR3 nucleotides read TGCGCCAGCAGCATAGGGGGGACCGATCAGCCCCAGCATTTT. The complete variable domain, with remaining parts taken from reference TRBV5-1 and TRBJ1-5, reads KAGVTQTPRYLIKTRGQQVTLSCSPISGHRSVSWYQQTPGQGLQFLFEYFSETQRNKGNFPGRFSGRQFSNSRSEMNVSTLELGDSALYLCASSIGGTDQPQHFGDGTRLSIL.

The chain couples TRBV7-9 to TRBJ2-7, with D hard to call. Per the germline V gene, CDR1 is SEHNR and CDR2 is FQNEAQ (reference sequence). This CDR3 region has 16 residues. Trimming removed 5 bases from V and 5 bases from J, with 22 bases in between. The CDR3, as DNA: TGTGCCAGCAGCCCGCTCGCCGTGGGCTCTCAGGACGAGCAGTACTTC. Translated: CASSPLAVGSQDEQYF.

The chain recombines TRBV5-1 with TRBJ2-5, with 7 bases matching TRBD1. V shed 3 bases and J 4 bases; nucleotides not matched to a gene: 6. CDR3 size: 14 residues. Germline assignment: CDR1 SGHRS and CDR2 YFSETQ. The CDR3 loop is CASSSTGQVETQYF. CDR3 DNA sequence: TGCGCCAGCAGCTCGACCGGACAGGTAGAGACCCAGTACTTC.

Here the CDR3 reads CASSGAVHYEQYF. The CDR3 coding sequence is TGTGCCAGTAGTGGGGCAGTCCACTACGAGCAGTACTTC. The gene calls are TRBV19 and TRBJ2-7, with D maybe TRBD1 (5 bases). CDR3 length: 13 amino acids. The V and J ends lost 5 bases and 3 bases respectively, with 11 bases between them. Germline-derived CDR1 and CDR2 are LNHDA and SQIVND (reference sequence).

The chain employs TRBV28 and TRBJ1-1; D is perhaps TRBD1 (5 bases). Germline CDR1 is MDHEN and CDR2 is SYDVKM. The CDR3 totals 16 residues. V was pared by 4 bases and J by 4 bases, with 19 bases between. The CDR3 is CASSYPRGDGFTEAFF. CDR3 sequence (DNA): TGTGCCAGCAGTTACCCCAGAGGGGATGGGTTCACTGAAGCTTTCTTT.

The chain uses TRBV28 and TRBJ1-6; no clear D gene. Germline V CDR1 and CDR2: MDHEN, SYDVKM. V lost 3 bases, J lost 10 bases, and 13 bases lay in between. This CDR3 has 14 residues. The CDR3 loop reads CASSLVALGSPLHF. DNA of the CDR3: TGTGCCAGCAGTTTGGTGGCCTTGGGGTCACCCCTCCACTTT.

V and J are TRBV14 and TRBJ1-1; D is undetermined. Germline loops: CDR1 SGHDN, CDR2 FVKESK. Trimming pared 4 bases from V and 1 base from J, leaving 4 bases between. The CDR3 is made up of 12 amino acids. Written as DNA, the CDR3 is TGTGCCAGCAGCCCCCAGAACACTGAAGCTTTCTTT. Protein sequence: CASSPQNTEAFF.

This sequence joins TRBV6-2 or TRBV6-3 and TRBJ2-5; 13 nucleotides line up with TRBD2. The J call may be incorrect, as the DNA end agrees better with TRBJ2-7. The CDR3 length is 18 residues. The V gene's germline CDR1 is MNHEY and CDR2 SVGEGT. CDR3 sequence: CASSSRTSGGLSSYEQYF. CDR3 sequence (DNA): TGTGCCAGCAGTTCTCGGACTAGCGGGGGACTTAGCTCCTACGAGCAGTACTTC.

This clone was observed once. The V gene is TRBV2, the J gene TRBJ2-1; D tentatively fits TRBD1 or TRBD2 (5 bases each). Between the trimmed V and J ends, which lost 7 bases and 4 bases, there was a span of 14 bases. This CDR3 has 14 amino acids. Germline V CDR1 and CDR2: SNHLY, FYNNEI. The CDR3 bases are TGTGCCAGCAATGGGGCGGGTGGATACAATGAGCAGTTCTTC. The encoded protein is CASNGAGGYNEQFF.

The chain has TRBV2 and TRBJ2-7; the match to TRBD1 covers 9 bases. The CDR3 is made up of 15 amino acids. Germline-derived CDR1 and CDR2 are SNHLY and FYNNEI. The V gene end was trimmed by 6 bases and the J gene end by 2 bases; junction bases not matched to a gene: 8. The CDR3 here is CASSAGQGRAYEQYF. CDR3 bases: TGTGCCAGCAGCGCCGGACAGGGGAGGGCCTACGAGCAGTACTTC.

This sequence joins TRBV6-5 and TRBJ1-4; no definite D call. The germline V and J ends were trimmed by 6 bases and 8 bases, with 16 bases remaining between them. CDR1 and CDR2 (germline): MNHEY, SVGAGI. The CDR3 is made up of 14 amino acids. The CDR3 sequence is CASSQLDSGEKLFF. DNA for the CDR3: TGTGCCAGCAGCCAACTTGATTCCGGAGAAAAACTGTTTTTT.

The V gene is TRBV4-3, the J gene TRBJ2-3; D is undetermined. The CDR3 is made up of 15 amino acids. Deletions cut 0 bases from V and 5 bases from J, with 12 bases between. Per germline, CDR1 LGHNA and CDR2 YSLEER. CDR3 sequence reads: CASSQDSSPGDTQYF. The CDR3 DNA follows: TGCGCCAGCAGCCAAGATTCCTCCCCTGGAGATACGCAGTATTTT.

The CDR3 DNA is TGTGCCAGCAGCCTATCTGGGACGGAGGAGGAGACCCAGTACTTC. Residues: CASSLSGTEEETQYF. This chain connects TRBV7-3 to TRBJ2-5, with D perhaps matching TRBD1 or TRBD2 (5 bases each). Germline CDR1 is SGHTA and CDR2 is FQGTGA. V was pared by 5 bases and J by 5 bases, with 18 bases between. The CDR3 has 15 amino acids.

This clone occurred a few times. The genes are TRBV7-9 and TRBJ2-3; TRBD1 matches at 9 bases. This CDR3 has 16 residues. J was trimmed by 6 bases and V by 4 bases; bases with no gene match: 11. Germline loops: CDR1 SEHNR, CDR2 FQNEAQ (reference sequence). The CDR3 DNA is TGTGCCAGCAGCTCCCGAGGGGGACAGGGTGCCGATACGCAGTATTTT. This gives the protein CASSSRGGQGADTQYF.

This chain connects TRBV4-2 to TRBJ1-4, with D possibly TRBD1 on 6 matching bases. The CDR3 covers 14 residues. V was trimmed by 8 bases and J by 7 bases, leaving 17 bases between them. Germline V gene lookup returns CDR1 LGHNA and CDR2 YNFKEQ. In DNA, the CDR3 is TGTGCCAGCTCCTTGGTGGGGGCCTCTGAAAAACTGTTTTTT. This codes for CASSLVGASEKLFF.

CDR3 residues: CASSPNLNQPQHF. CDR3 nucleotide sequence: TGTGCCAGCAGTCCAAATTTGAATCAGCCCCAGCATTTT. The chain is built from TRBV12-3 or TRBV12-4 and TRBJ1-5; D not certain. The V and J ends lost 5 bases and 4 bases respectively, with 9 bases between them. There are 13 residues in the CDR3.

The chain employs TRBV19 and TRBJ1-2; the D gene is possibly TRBD1 (5 bases). From germline, CDR1 is LNHDA and CDR2 SQIVND (reference sequence). The V end was cut by 8 bases, the J end by 8 bases, with 18 bases between. There are 13 residues in the CDR3. CDR3 loop: CASWGEGRWGYTF. The CDR3, as DNA: TGTGCCAGTTGGGGGGAGGGAAGATGGGGCTACACCTTC.